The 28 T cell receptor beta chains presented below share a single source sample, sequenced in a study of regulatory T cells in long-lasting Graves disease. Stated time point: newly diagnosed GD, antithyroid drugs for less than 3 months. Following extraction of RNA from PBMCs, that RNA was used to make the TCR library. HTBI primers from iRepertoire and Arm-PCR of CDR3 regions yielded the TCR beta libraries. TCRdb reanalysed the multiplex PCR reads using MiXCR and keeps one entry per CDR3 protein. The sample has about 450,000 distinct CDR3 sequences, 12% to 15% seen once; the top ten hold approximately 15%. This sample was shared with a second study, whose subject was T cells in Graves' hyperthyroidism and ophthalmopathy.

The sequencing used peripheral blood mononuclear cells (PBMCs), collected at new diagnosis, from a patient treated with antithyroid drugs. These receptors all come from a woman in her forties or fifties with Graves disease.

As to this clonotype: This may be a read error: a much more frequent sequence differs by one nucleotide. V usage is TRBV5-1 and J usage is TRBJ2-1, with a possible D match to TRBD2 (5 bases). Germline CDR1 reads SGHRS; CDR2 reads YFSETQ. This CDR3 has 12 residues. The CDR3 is CASSAGHNEQSF. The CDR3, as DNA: TGCGCCAGCAGCGCGGGTCACAATGAGCAGTCCTTC.

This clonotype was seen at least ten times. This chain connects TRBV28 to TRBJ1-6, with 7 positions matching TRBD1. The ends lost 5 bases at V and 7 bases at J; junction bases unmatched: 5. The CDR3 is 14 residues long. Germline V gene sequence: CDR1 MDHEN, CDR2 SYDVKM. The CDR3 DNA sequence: TGTGCCAGCAGTCCTCCGACAGGGAATTCACCCCTCCACTTT. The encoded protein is CASSPPTGNSPLHF.

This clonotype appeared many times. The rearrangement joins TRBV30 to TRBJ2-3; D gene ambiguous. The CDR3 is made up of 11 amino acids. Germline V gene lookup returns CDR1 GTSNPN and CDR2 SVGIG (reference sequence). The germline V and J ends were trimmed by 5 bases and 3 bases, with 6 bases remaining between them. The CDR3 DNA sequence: TGTGCCTGGGGGAAGACAGATACGCAGTATTTT. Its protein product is CAWGKTDTQYF. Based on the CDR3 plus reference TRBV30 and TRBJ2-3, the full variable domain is SQTIHQWPATLVQPVGSPLSLECTVEGTSNPNLYWYRQAAGRGLQLLFYSVGIGQISSEVPQNLSASRPQDRQFILSSKKLLLSDSGFYLCAWGKTDTQYFGPGTRLTVL.

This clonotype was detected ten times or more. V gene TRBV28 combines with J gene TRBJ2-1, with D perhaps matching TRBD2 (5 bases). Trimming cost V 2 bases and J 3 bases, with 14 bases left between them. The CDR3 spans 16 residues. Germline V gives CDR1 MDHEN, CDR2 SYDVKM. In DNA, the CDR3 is TGTGCCAGCAGTTTACTTACTAGGGATCACTACAATGAGCAGTTCTTC. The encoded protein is CASSLLTRDHYNEQFF.

The CDR3 loop is CASNPQANTGELFF. The CDR3 DNA sequence: TGTGCCAGCAACCCACAGGCAAACACCGGGGAGCTGTTTTTT. The V call is TRBV2, the J call TRBJ2-2; the D gene is possibly TRBD1 (5 bases). The CDR3 is 14 residues long. With 7 bases removed from V and 2 bases from J, the gap between germline ends came to 11 bases. Germline CDR1 and CDR2: SNHLY and FYNNEI.

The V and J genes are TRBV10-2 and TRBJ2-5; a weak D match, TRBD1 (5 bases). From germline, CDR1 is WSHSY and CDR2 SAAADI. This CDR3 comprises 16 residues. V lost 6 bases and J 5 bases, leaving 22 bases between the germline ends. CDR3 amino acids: CASRSRQGTLGETQYF. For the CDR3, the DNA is TGCGCCAGCAGGAGCCGCCAGGGCACGTTGGGCGAGACCCAGTACTTC.

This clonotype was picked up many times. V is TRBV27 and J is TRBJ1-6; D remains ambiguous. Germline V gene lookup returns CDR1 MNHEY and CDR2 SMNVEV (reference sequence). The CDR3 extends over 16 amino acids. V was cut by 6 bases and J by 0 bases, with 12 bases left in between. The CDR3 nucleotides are TGTGCCAGCAGCTCCCCGGTGAGCTCCTATAATTCACCCCTCCACTTT. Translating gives CASSSPVSSYNSPLHF.

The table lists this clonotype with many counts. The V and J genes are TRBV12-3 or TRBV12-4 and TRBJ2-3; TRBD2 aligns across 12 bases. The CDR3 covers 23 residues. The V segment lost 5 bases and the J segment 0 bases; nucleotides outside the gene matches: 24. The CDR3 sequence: CASSPLLPLLAGGLTTSTDTQYF. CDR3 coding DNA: TGTGCCAGCAGTCCGCTATTACCCTTACTAGCGGGAGGCCTAACAACTAGCACAGATACGCAGTATTTT.

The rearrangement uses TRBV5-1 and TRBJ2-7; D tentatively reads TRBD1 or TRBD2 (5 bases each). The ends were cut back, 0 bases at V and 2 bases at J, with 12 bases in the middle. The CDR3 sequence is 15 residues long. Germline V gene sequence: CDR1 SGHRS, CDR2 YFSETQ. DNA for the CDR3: TGCGCCAGCAGCTTGGCCTATGGGGGAACCTACGAGCAGTACTTC. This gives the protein CASSLAYGGTYEQYF.

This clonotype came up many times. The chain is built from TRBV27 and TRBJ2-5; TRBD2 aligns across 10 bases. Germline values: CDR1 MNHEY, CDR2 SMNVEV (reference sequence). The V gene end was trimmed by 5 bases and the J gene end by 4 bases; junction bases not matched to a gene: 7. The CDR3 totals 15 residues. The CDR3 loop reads CASSRGAGGLETQYF. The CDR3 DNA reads TGTGCCAGCAGTCGGGGAGCGGGAGGGTTAGAGACCCAGTACTTC.

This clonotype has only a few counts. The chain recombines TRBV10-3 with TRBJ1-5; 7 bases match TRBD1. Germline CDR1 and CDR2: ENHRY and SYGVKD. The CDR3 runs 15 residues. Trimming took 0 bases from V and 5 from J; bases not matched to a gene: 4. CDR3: CAISESIQGYQPQHF. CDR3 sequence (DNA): TGTGCCATCAGTGAGTCGATACAGGGGTATCAGCCCCAGCATTTT.

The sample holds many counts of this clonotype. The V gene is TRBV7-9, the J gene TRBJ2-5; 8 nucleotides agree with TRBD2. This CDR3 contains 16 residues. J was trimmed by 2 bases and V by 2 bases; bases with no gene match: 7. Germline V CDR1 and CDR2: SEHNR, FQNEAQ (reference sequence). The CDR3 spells CASSLTGTRLQETQYF. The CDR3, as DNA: TGTGCCAGCAGCTTAACCGGGACTAGGCTTCAAGAGACCCAGTACTTC.

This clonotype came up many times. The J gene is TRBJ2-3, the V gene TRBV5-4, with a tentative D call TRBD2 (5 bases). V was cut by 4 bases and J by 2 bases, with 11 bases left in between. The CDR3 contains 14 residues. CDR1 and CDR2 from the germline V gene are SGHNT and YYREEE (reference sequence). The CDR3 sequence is CASSRAEFTDTQYF. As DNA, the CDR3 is TGTGCCAGCAGCCGAGCGGAGTTCACAGATACGCAGTATTTT. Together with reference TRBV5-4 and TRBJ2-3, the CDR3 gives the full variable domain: ETGVTQSPTHLIKTRGQQVTLRCSSQSGHNTVSWYQQALGQGPQFIFQYYREEENGRGNFPPRFSGLQFPNYSSELNVNALELDDSALYLCASSRAEFTDTQYFGPGTRLTVL.

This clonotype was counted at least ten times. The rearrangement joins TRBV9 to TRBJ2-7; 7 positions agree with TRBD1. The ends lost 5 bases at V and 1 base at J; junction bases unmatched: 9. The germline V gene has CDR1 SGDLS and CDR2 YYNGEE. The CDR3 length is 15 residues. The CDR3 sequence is CASSPTGASSYEQYF. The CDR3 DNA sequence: TGTGCCAGCAGTCCAACAGGGGCAAGTTCCTACGAGCAGTACTTC.

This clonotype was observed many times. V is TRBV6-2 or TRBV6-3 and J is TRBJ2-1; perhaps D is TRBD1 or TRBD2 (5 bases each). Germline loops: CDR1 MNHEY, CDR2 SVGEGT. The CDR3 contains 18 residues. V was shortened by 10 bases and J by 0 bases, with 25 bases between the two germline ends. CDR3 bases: TGTGCCACCAGCCGTGGGACCCCAATGCGAAGCTCCTACAATGAGCAGTTCTTC. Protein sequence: CATSRGTPMRSSYNEQFF.

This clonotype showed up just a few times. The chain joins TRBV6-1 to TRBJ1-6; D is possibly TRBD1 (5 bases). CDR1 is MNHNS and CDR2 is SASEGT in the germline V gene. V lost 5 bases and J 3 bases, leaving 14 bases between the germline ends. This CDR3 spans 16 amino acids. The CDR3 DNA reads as TGTGCCAGCAGTCCCGCCGACAGCTTCTATAATTCACCCCTCCACTTT. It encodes CASSPADSFYNSPLHF.

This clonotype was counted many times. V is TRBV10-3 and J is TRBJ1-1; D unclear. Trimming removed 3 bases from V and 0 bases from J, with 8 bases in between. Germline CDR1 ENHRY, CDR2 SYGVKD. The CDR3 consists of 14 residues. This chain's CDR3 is CAISDVLMNTEAFF. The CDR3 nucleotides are TGTGCCATCAGTGATGTCCTCATGAACACTGAAGCTTTCTTT.

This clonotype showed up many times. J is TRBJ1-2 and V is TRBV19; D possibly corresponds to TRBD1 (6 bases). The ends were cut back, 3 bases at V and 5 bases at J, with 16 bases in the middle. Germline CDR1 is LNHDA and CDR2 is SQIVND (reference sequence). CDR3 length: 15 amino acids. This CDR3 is CASSILPGHRYGYTF. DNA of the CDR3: TGTGCCAGTAGTATCCTGCCGGGACATCGTTATGGCTACACCTTC.

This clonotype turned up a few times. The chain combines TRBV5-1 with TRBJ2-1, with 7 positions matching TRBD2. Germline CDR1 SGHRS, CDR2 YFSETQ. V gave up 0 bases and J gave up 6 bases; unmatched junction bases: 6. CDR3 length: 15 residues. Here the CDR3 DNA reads TGCGCCAGCAGCTTGGGCGGGAGTGAGGTCAATGAGCAGTTCTTC. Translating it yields CASSLGGSEVNEQFF.

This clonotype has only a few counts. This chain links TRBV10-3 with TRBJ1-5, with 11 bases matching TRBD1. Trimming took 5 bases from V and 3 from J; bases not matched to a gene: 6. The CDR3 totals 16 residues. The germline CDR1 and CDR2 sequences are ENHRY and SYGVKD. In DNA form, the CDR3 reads TGTGCCATCAGTCCCGGGACAGGGGGTTTCAATCAGCCCCAGCATTTT. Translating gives CAISPGTGGFNQPQHF.

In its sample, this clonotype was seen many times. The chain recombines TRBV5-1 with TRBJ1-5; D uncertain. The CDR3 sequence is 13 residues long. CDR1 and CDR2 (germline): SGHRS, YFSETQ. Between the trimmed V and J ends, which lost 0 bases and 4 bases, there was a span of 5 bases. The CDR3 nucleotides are TGCGCCAGCAGCTTGGAACAGAATCAGCCCCAGCATTTT. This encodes CASSLEQNQPQHF.

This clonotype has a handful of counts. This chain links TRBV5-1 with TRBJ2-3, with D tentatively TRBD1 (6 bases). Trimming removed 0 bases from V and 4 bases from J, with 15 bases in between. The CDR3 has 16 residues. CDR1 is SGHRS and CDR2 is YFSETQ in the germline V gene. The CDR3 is CASSLEPRGTSDTQYF. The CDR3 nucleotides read TGCGCCAGCAGCTTGGAACCCAGGGGTACTTCAGATACGCAGTATTTT.

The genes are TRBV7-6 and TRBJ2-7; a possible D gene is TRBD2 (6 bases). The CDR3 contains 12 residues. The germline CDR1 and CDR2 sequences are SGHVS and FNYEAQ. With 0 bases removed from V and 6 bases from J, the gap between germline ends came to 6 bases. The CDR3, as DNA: TGTGCCAGCAGCTTAGCGGAGGGCGAGCAGTACTTC. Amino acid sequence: CASSLAEGEQYF. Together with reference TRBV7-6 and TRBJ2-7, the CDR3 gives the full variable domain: GAGVSQSPRYKVTKRGQDVALRCDPISGHVSLYWYRQALGQGPEFLTYFNYEAQQDKSGLPNDRFSAERPEGSISTLTIQRTEQRDSAMYRCASSLAEGEQYFGPGTRLTVT.

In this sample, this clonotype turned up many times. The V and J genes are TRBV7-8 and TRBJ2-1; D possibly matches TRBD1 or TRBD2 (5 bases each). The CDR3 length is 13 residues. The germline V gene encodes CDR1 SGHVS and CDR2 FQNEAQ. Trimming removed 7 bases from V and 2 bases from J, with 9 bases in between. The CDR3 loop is CASNGDPYNEQFF. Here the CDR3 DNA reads TGTGCCAGCAATGGGGACCCCTACAATGAGCAGTTCTTC. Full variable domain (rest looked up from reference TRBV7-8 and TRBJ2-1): GAGVSQSPRYKVAKRGQDVALRCDPISGHVSLFWYQQALGQGPEFLTYFQNEAQLDKSGLPSDRFFAERPEGSVSTLKIQRTQQEDSAVYLCASNGDPYNEQFFGPGTRLTVL.

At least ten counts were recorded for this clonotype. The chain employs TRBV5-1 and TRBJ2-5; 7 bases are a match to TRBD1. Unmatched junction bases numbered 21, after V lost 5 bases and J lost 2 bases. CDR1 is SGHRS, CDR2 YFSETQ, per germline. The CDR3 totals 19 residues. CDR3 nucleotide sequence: TGCGCCAGCAGAAGCCTTGGGACAGCTCCTAAGGGCGAACAAGAGACCCAGTACTTC. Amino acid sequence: CASRSLGTAPKGEQETQYF.

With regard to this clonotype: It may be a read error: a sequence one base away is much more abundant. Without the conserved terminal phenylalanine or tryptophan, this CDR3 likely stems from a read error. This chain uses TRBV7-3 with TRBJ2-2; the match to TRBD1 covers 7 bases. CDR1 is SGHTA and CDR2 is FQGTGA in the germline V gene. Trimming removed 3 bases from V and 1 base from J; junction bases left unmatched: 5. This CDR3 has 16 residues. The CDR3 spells CASSFQGVGNTGELFC. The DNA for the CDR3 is TGTGCCAGCAGCTTTCAGGGGGTGGGGAACACCGGGGAGCTGTTTTGT.

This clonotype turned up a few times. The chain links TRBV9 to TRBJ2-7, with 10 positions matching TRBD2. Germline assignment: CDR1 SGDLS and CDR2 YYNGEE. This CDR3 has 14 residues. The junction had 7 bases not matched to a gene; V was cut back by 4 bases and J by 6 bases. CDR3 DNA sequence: TGTGCCAGCAGCACAGCGGGAGGGGCCTGCGAGCAGTACTTC. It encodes CASSTAGGACEQYF.

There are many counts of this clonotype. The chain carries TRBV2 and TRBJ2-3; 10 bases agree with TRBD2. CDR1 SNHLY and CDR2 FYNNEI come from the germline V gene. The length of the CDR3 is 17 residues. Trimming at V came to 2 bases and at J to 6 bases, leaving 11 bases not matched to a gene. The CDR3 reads CASSEFGRAGGPDTQYF. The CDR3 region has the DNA TGTGCCAGCAGTGAATTCGGGCGAGCGGGAGGGCCCGATACGCAGTATTTT.